This passage covers 32 T cell receptor beta chains from one sample sequenced in a study of blood T cell repertoires in COVID-19. TCRdb keeps only in-frame clones here, not all; method: immunoSEQ multiplex PCR. The table has 25,000 to 35,000 clones, 55% to 75% seen once. The sample consisted of peripheral blood. The source of these receptors is a boy aged 2-15 years with active or convalescent COVID-19.

The chain links TRBV9 to TRBJ1-1, with 8 bases identical to TRBD1. V gave up 4 bases and J gave up 1 base; unmatched junction bases: 3. The CDR3 totals 14 residues. Germline CDR1 is SGDLS and CDR2 is YYNGEE. The CDR3 loop reads CASSQGTGNTEAFF. For the CDR3, the DNA is TGTGCCAGCAGCCAAGGGACAGGGAACACTGAAGCTTTCTTT.

The chain uses TRBV6-1 and TRBJ2-7, with 11 bases lining up with TRBD1. V shed 3 bases, J shed 2 bases, and the junction held 3 bases outside the gene matches. CDR3 length: 15 amino acids. The germline gives CDR1 MNHNS, CDR2 SASEGT. Here the CDR3 reads CASSDRDRGTYEQYF. The CDR3, as DNA: TGTGCCAGCAGTGACCGGGACAGGGGGACCTACGAGCAGTACTTC.

This clone was seen a handful of times. The chain combines TRBV3-1 (or the pseudogene TRBV3-2) with TRBJ1-2, with D perhaps TRBD1 (5 bases). CDR3 size: 14 residues. Germline CDR1 reads LGHDT; CDR2 reads YNNKEL (reference sequence). V was trimmed by 6 bases and J by 7 bases, leaving 18 bases between them. The CDR3 DNA reads TGTGCCAGCAGTTTAGGAGGGGAGCGGTCTGGCTACACCTTC. Translation: CASSLGGERSGYTF.

The V and J genes are TRBV4-1 and TRBJ1-2, with D hard to call. Trimming removed 7 bases from V and 5 bases from J, with 17 bases in between. Germline V gene lookup returns CDR1 MGHRA and CDR2 YSYEKL. The CDR3 has 14 amino acids. CDR3 DNA: TGCGCCAGCACCCCACCTGGGAGAAGTTATGGCTACACCTTC. Translation: CASTPPGRSYGYTF.

The rearrangement uses TRBV7-2 and TRBJ2-1; TRBD1 matches 7 bases. The CDR3 runs to 14 residues. CDR1 and CDR2 from the germline V gene are SGHTA and FQGNSA. V trimming: 5 bases; J trimming: 4 bases; junction bases outside the gene matches: 5. The CDR3: CASSLGGGYNEQFF. CDR3 nucleotide sequence: TGTGCCAGCAGCCTAGGGGGCGGATACAATGAGCAGTTCTTC.

This sequence joins TRBV9 and TRBJ1-1; D perhaps matches TRBD1 (5 bases). Germline CDR1 is SGDLS and CDR2 is YYNGEE. The ends were cut back, 1 base at V and 10 bases at J, with 11 bases in the middle. The CDR3 runs to 12 residues. DNA of the CDR3: TGTGCCAGCAGCGTATTAGGGCAGGGAGCTTTCTTT. As protein: CASSVLGQGAFF.

In this sample, this clone turned up once. The genes are TRBV6-5 and TRBJ2-7; 9 bases fit TRBD2. The CDR3 is 14 residues long. The V and J ends lost 4 bases and 4 bases, in that order; junction bases with no gene match: 5. CDR1 and CDR2 from the germline V gene are MNHEY and SVGAGI. The CDR3 sequence: CASSWNSGGYEQYF. Here the CDR3 DNA reads TGTGCCAGCAGTTGGAATAGCGGGGGATACGAGCAGTACTTC.

CDR3 bases: TGCGCCAGCAGTCCTGCCACGACAGGGACCTACGAGCAGTACTTC. This encodes CASSPATTGTYEQYF. The chain has TRBV4-3 and TRBJ2-7, with 7 bases lining up with TRBD1. CDR1 is LGHNA and CDR2 is YSLEER in the germline V gene. The CDR3 consists of 15 residues. V shed 6 bases, J shed 2 bases, and the junction held 10 bases outside the gene matches.

This clone was seen only a few times. The chain uses TRBV3-1 (or the pseudogene TRBV3-2) and TRBJ2-5, with TRBD2 identical over 7 bases. The germline gives CDR1 LGHDT, CDR2 YNNKEL (reference sequence). V shed 0 bases, J shed 5 bases, and the junction held 6 bases outside the gene matches. This CDR3 is 15 amino acids long. The CDR3 DNA sequence: TGTGCCAGCAGCCAAGATAGGGGAGGGTGGGAGACCCAGTACTTC. Translated: CASSQDRGGWETQYF.

The chain is built from TRBV5-1 and TRBJ2-1; a weak D match, TRBD2 (6 bases). The CDR3 consists of 14 residues. CDR1 and CDR2 from the germline V gene are SGHRS and YFSETQ. V was pared by 4 bases and J by 8 bases, with 16 bases between. CDR3 coding DNA: TGCGCCAGCAGCCCGGGACTGTCTAGGGATGAGCAGTTCTTC. Encoded protein: CASSPGLSRDEQFF.

This clone came up a few times. This chain links TRBV15 with TRBJ1-4, with 10 bases matching TRBD1. This CDR3 comprises 14 residues. J gave up 8 bases and V 8 bases, and 8 bases lay outside the gene matches. From germline, CDR1 is LNHNV and CDR2 YYDKDF (reference sequence). The CDR3, as DNA: TGTGCCACCTCCATAACGGACAGGGGGGAAAAACTGTTTTTT. This encodes CATSITDRGEKLFF.

The rearrangement uses TRBV4-2 and TRBJ2-5; 14 bases are shared with TRBD2. The CDR3 is made up of 15 amino acids. After removal of 4 bases from V and 4 bases from J, the junction contained 2 bases not matched to a gene. The germline CDR1 and CDR2 sequences are LGHNA and YNFKEQ. In nucleotides, the CDR3 is TGTGCCAGCAGCCTTGGACTAGCGGGGGGAGAGACCCAGTACTTC. This gives the protein CASSLGLAGGETQYF.

J is TRBJ1-5 and V is TRBV19, with 7 positions matching TRBD1. V gave up 5 bases and J gave up 7 bases; unmatched junction bases: 8. In germline, CDR1 is LNHDA, CDR2 SQIVND (reference sequence). The CDR3 is made up of 14 amino acids. The CDR3 loop reads CASSPQGREQPQHF. CDR3 DNA: TGTGCCAGTAGTCCACAGGGGCGGGAACAGCCCCAGCATTTT.

This clone was recorded a few times. The rearrangement links TRBV11-2 to TRBJ2-4, with 7 bases lining up with TRBD1. The V and J ends lost 4 bases and 4 bases, in that order; junction bases with no gene match: 10. The CDR3 is 16 residues long. Germline lookup yields CDR1 SGHAT and CDR2 FQNNGV. The CDR3 here is CASSSYRDRAKNIQYF. As DNA, the CDR3 is TGTGCCAGCAGCTCCTACCGGGACAGAGCTAAAAACATTCAGTACTTC.

The J gene is TRBJ1-2, the V gene TRBV29-1; D is uncertain. Germline lookup yields CDR1 SQVTM and CDR2 ANQGSEA. The CDR3 has 12 residues. V lost 4 bases and J lost 1, with 7 bases in between. The CDR3 region is CSVVTGNYGYTF. CDR3 sequence (DNA): TGCAGCGTTGTGACGGGTAACTATGGCTACACCTTC.

This chain links TRBV28 with TRBJ1-4; 11 nucleotides agree with TRBD1. V lost 8 bases, J lost 2 bases, and 7 bases stayed unmatched. The CDR3 extends over 16 amino acids. Germline CDR1 is MDHEN and CDR2 is SYDVKM. CDR3 sequence (DNA): TGTGCCAGCTTGGGGGACAGGGGGTCCACTAATGAAAAACTGTTTTTT. It specifies CASLGDRGSTNEKLFF.

The rearrangement links TRBV4-2 to TRBJ1-2; 9 bases agree with TRBD1. This CDR3 region has 20 residues. J gave up 0 bases and V 0 bases, and 14 bases lay outside the gene matches. CDR1 and CDR2 (germline): LGHNA, YNFKEQ. CDR3: CASSQEYAWGTGRTNYGYTF. CDR3 in DNA: TGTGCCAGCAGCCAAGAGTACGCTTGGGGGACAGGGAGGACTAACTATGGCTACACCTTC.

The CDR3 spells CASTGQVPTDTQYF. CDR3 DNA: TGTGCCAGCACGGGACAGGTGCCAACAGATACGCAGTATTTT. This chain links TRBV2 with TRBJ2-3; 8 bases agree with TRBD1. J gave up 3 bases and V 7 bases, and 6 bases lay outside the gene matches. CDR1 and CDR2 from the germline V gene are SNHLY and FYNNEI. This CDR3 is 14 amino acids long. The variable domain in full, with the rest retrieved from reference TRBV2 and TRBJ2-3, is EPEVTQTPSHQVTQMGQEVILRCVPISNHLYFYWYRQILGQKVEFLVSFYNNEISEKSEIFDDQFSVERPDGSNFTLKIRSTKLEDSAMYFCASTGQVPTDTQYFGPGTRLTVL.

There are a few counts of this clone. V usage is TRBV28 and J usage is TRBJ1-2; D is possibly TRBD1 (5 bases). The CDR3 is 13 amino acids. The V gene lost 3 bases and the J gene lost 7 bases, with 12 bases spanning the gap. Germline V gene lookup returns CDR1 MDHEN and CDR2 SYDVKM. For the CDR3, the DNA is TGTGCCAGCAGTTTGGACACCCGACGTGGCTACACCTTC. It translates to CASSLDTRRGYTF.

V is TRBV4-2 and J is TRBJ2-3, with a tentative D call TRBD1 (5 bases). The CDR3 consists of 16 residues. Germline V gene lookup returns CDR1 LGHNA and CDR2 YNFKEQ. V was shortened by 2 bases and J by 6 bases, with 18 bases between the two germline ends. Here the CDR3 reads CASSQNILGRGDTQYF. CDR3 nucleotides: TGTGCCAGCAGCCAAAATATTCTGGGTAGGGGCGATACGCAGTATTTT.

This clone was observed once. This chain joins TRBV7-2 and TRBJ2-5; D call uncertain. CDR3 size: 12 residues. The ends were cut back, 1 base at V and 4 bases at J, with 4 bases in the middle. Germline V gene data show CDR1 as SGHTA and CDR2 as FQGNSA. CDR3 protein: CASSLDGETQYF. The CDR3 DNA reads as TGTGCCAGCAGCTTAGACGGAGAGACCCAGTACTTC. Supplemented by reference TRBV7-2 and TRBJ2-5, the full variable domain reads GAGVSQSPSNKVTEKGKDVELRCDPISGHTALYWYRQSLGQGLEFLIYFQGNSAPDKSGLPSDRFSAERTGGSVSTLTIQRTQQEDSAVYLCASSLDGETQYFGPGTRLLVL.

J is TRBJ1-1 and V is TRBV7-2, with TRBD1 as a possible D gene (6 bases). Germline CDR1 reads SGHTA; CDR2 reads FQGNSA. V lost 5 bases and J 2 bases, leaving 12 bases between the germline ends. The CDR3 totals 14 residues. The CDR3 nucleotides are TGTGCCAGCAGCCTAGGACAGCTAAACACTGAAGCTTTCTTT. The encoded protein is CASSLGQLNTEAFF.

There are a few counts of this clone. The V gene is TRBV5-6, the J gene TRBJ1-1, with a tentative D call TRBD1 (6 bases). Germline-derived CDR1 and CDR2 are SGHDT and YYEEEE. The CDR3 sequence is 13 residues long. V gave up 4 bases and J gave up 3 bases, with 10 bases separating them. CDR3 amino acids: CASSQDRHTEAFF. For the CDR3, the DNA is TGTGCCAGCAGCCAGGACAGACACACTGAAGCTTTCTTT.

The rearrangement uses TRBV10-2 and TRBJ2-3, with 8 bases lining up with TRBD2. The CDR3 consists of 18 residues. With V trimmed by 3 bases and J by 5 bases, 16 bases remained unmatched. CDR1 and CDR2 from the germline V gene are WSHSY and SAAADI. In DNA form, the CDR3 reads TGCGCCAGCAGTGACTTAAAGGCCAGCGGGAGCGGAAAAGATACGCAGTATTTT. It is translated as CASSDLKASGSGKDTQYF.

This clone showed up just once. J is TRBJ1-1 and V is TRBV6-5; 9 nucleotides match TRBD1. CDR1 MNHEY and CDR2 SVGAGI come from the germline V gene. V gave up 7 bases and J gave up 0 bases; unmatched junction bases: 3. CDR3 length: 14 residues. The CDR3 spells CASTGTGLNTEAFF. DNA for the CDR3: TGTGCCAGCACCGGGACAGGGCTGAACACTGAAGCTTTCTTT.

This clone has a handful of counts. The chain links TRBV27 to TRBJ2-1; maybe TRBD2 (6 bases). Trimming stripped 1 base from V and 3 bases from J, with 13 bases between. Germline V gives CDR1 MNHEY, CDR2 SMNVEV (reference sequence). The CDR3 spans 16 residues. The CDR3 is CASSLLAGRRYNEQFF. For the CDR3, the DNA is TGTGCCAGCAGTTTATTGGCGGGACGCCGCTACAATGAGCAGTTCTTC.

This chain links TRBV5-1 with TRBJ2-3, with D possibly being TRBD1 (5 bases). The CDR3 totals 12 residues. Germline-derived CDR1 and CDR2 are SGHRS and YFSETQ. V was clipped by 5 bases and J by 2 bases, with 6 bases between them. The CDR3 DNA reads TGCGCCAGCAGGGACAACACAGATACGCAGTATTTT. Translated, it gives CASRDNTDTQYF.

The V gene is TRBV24-1, the J gene TRBJ1-2; D is perhaps TRBD1 (5 bases). V lost 2 bases to trimming and J lost 6 bases, with 12 bases between them. This CDR3 has 14 residues. CDR1 KGHDR and CDR2 SFDVKD come from the germline V gene. CDR3 DNA: TGTGCCACCAGTGATTGGGCAGGGAAGAATGGCTACACCTTC. This gives the protein CATSDWAGKNGYTF.

This chain uses TRBV11-2 with TRBJ1-3; D is possibly TRBD1 (6 bases). The length of the CDR3 is 15 residues. Trimming stripped 5 bases from V and 3 bases from J, with 14 bases between. CDR1 and CDR2 from the germline V gene are SGHAT and FQNNGV. CDR3 region: CASSKQGVGGNTIYF. The CDR3 DNA follows: TGTGCCAGCAGCAAACAGGGTGTCGGTGGAAACACCATATATTTT.

This clone was seen more than once but under ten times. Germline is not matched at one junction end, which may reflect a read error. V gene TRBV7-2 combines with J gene TRBJ1-1; 7 bases align to TRBD1. CDR3 size: 14 residues. The V gene's germline CDR1 is SGHTA and CDR2 FQGNSA. CDR3 residues: CASSFDRANAEAFF. The DNA of the CDR3 is TGTGCCAGCAGCTTCGACAGGGCGAACGCTGAAGCTTTCTTT.

This clone was seen only once. The chain combines TRBV27 with TRBJ2-5; 12 bases fit TRBD2. V lost 4 bases to trimming and J lost 4 bases; unmatched junction nucleotides: 7. The CDR3 loop spans 16 amino acids. CDR1 is MNHEY and CDR2 is SMNVEV in the germline V gene (reference sequence). The CDR3 DNA is TGTGCCAGCAGTTCGCCCGGACTAGCGGGAAGAGAGACCCAGTACTTC. Protein sequence: CASSSPGLAGRETQYF.

This chain links TRBV11-2 with TRBJ2-1; weak D call: TRBD2 (6 bases). Germline CDR1 reads SGHAT; CDR2 reads FQNNGV. The V and J ends lost 8 bases and 5 bases respectively, with 10 bases between them. CDR3 length equals 12 residues. CDR3 in DNA: TGTGCCAGCGGGACTTGGGACAATGAGCAGTTCTTC. This sequence encodes CASGTWDNEQFF.